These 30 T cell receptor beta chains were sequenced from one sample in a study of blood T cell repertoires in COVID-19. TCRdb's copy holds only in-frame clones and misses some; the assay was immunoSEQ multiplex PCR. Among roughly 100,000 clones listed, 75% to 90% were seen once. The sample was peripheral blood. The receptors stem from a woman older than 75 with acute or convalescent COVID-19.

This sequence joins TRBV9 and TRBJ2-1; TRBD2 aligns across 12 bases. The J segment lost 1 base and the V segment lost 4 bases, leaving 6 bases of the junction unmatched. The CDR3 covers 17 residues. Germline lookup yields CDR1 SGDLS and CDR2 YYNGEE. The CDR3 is CASSSSLAGGSYNEQFF. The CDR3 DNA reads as TGTGCCAGCAGCTCCTCACTAGCGGGGGGTTCCTACAATGAGCAGTTCTTC.

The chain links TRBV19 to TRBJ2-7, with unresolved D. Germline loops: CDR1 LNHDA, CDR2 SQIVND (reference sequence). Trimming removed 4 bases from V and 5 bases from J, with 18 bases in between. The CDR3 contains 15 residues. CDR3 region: CASSRVVRGNDEQYF. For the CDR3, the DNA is TGTGCCAGTAGTAGAGTAGTCAGAGGAAACGACGAGCAGTACTTC. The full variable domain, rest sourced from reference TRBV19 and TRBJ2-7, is DGGITQSPKYLFRKEGQNVTLSCEQNLNHDAMYWYRQDPGQGLRLIYYSQIVNDFQKGDIAEGYSVSREKKESFPLTVTSAQKNPTAFYLCASSRVVRGNDEQYFGPGTRLTVT.

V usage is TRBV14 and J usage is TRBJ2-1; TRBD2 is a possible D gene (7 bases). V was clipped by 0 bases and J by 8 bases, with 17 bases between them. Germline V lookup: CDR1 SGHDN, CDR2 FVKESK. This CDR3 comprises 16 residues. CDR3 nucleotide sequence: TGTGCCAGCAGCCAAGATCTAGGGGGGGGCCTGGATGAGCAGTTCTTC. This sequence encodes CASSQDLGGGLDEQFF.

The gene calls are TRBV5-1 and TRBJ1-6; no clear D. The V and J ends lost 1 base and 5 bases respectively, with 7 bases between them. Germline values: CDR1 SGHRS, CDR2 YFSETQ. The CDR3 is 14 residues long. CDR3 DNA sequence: TGCGCCAGCAGCTTGACAGCAAATAATTCACCCCTCCACTTT. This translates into CASSLTANNSPLHF.

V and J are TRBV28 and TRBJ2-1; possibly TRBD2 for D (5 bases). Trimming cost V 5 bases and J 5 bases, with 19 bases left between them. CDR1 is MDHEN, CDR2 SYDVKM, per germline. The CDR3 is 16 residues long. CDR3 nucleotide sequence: TGTGCCAGCAGTCTACTACATACCGGGGAAAACAATGAGCAGTTCTTC. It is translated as CASSLLHTGENNEQFF.

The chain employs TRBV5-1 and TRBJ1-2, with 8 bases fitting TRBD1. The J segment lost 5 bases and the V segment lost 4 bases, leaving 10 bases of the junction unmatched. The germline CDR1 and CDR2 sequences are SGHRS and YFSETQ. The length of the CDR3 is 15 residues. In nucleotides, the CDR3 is TGCGCCAGCAGCCGAGTGGGGACAGGAGAATATGGCTACACCTTC. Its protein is CASSRVGTGEYGYTF.

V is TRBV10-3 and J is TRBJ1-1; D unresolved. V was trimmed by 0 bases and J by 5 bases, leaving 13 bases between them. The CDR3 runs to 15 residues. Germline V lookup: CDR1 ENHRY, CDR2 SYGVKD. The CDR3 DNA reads TGTGCCATCAGTGAGTCCTTGGAGGGTGGAACTGAAGCTTTCTTT. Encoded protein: CAISESLEGGTEAFF.

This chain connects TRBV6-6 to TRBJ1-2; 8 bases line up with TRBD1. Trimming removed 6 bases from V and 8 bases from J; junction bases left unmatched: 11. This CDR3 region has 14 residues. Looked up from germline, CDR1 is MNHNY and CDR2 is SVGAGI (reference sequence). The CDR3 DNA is TGTGCCAGCAGCCCGGCAGGGGGCAACTTCGGCTACACCTTC. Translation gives CASSPAGGNFGYTF.

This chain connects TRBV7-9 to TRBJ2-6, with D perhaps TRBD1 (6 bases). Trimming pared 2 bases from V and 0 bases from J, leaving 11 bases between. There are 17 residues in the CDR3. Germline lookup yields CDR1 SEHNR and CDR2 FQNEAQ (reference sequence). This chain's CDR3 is CASSLSGQSSGANVLTF. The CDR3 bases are TGTGCCAGCAGCTTAAGCGGACAGTCCTCTGGGGCCAACGTCCTGACTTTC. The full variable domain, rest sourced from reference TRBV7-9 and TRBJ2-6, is DTGVSQNPRHKITKRGQNVTFRCDPISEHNRLYWYRQTLGQGPEFLTYFQNEAQLEKSRLLSDRFSAERPKGSFSTLEIQRTEQGDSAMYLCASSLSGQSSGANVLTFGAGSRLTVL.

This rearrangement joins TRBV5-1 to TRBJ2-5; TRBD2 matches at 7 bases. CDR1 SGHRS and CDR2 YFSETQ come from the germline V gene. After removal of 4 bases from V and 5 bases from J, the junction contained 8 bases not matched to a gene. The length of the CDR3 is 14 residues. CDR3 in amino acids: CASSPGGVRETQYF. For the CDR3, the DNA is TGCGCCAGCAGCCCGGGGGGAGTTAGGGAGACCCAGTACTTC.

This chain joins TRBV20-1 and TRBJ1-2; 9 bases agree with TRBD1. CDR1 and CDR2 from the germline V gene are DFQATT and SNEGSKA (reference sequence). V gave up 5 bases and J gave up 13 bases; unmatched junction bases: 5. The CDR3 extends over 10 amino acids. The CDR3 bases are TGCAGTGCTCTACGGACAGGGGTCACCTTC. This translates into CSALRTGVTF.

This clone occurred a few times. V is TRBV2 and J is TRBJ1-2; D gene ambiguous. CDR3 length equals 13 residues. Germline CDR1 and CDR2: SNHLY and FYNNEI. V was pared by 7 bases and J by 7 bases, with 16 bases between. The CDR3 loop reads CASIRGGKSGYTF. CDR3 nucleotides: TGTGCCAGCATCCGAGGAGGGAAATCTGGCTACACCTTC.

The CDR3 sequence: CASSHGLAAWTDTQYF. Here the CDR3 DNA reads TGTGCCAGCAGTCATGGACTAGCGGCATGGACAGATACGCAGTATTTT. The gene calls are TRBV27 and TRBJ2-3, with 10 positions matching TRBD2. The CDR3 runs to 16 residues. Germline CDR1 is MNHEY and CDR2 is SMNVEV (reference sequence). V shed 5 bases, J shed 3 bases, and the junction held 8 bases outside the gene matches.

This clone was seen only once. DNA for the CDR3: TGTGCCAGCAGCTTACCAGGGGGGAGCACCGGGGAGCTGTTTTTT. Translated, it gives CASSLPGGSTGELFF. The chain links TRBV7-3 to TRBJ2-2, with a weak D call TRBD1 (7 bases). V was pared by 2 bases and J by 4 bases, with 11 bases between. The germline CDR1 and CDR2 sequences are SGHTA and FQGTGA. The CDR3 sequence is 15 residues long.

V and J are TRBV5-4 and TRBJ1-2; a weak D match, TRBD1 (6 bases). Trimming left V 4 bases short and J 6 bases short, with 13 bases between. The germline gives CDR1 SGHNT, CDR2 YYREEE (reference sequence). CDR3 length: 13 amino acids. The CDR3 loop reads CASSPQGRDGYTF. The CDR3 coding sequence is TGTGCCAGCAGCCCTCAGGGGAGGGATGGCTACACCTTC.

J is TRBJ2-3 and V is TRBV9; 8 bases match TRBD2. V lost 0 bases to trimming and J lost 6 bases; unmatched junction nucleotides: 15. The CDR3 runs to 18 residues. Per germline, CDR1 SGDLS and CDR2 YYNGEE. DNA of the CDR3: TGTGCCAGCAGCGTAGCTCCTTCTGCGCGGGGGGCGGTGGATACGCAGTATTTT. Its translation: CASSVAPSARGAVDTQYF.

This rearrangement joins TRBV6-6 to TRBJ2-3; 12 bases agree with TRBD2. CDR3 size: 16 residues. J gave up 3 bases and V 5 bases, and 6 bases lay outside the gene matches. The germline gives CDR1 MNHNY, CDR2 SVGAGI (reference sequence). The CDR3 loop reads CASSRRGTSGTDTQYF. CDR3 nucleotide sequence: TGTGCCAGCAGTCGCCGAGGGACTAGCGGGACAGATACGCAGTATTTT.

The CDR3: CASSLGAGGATNEQFF. CDR3 in DNA: TGCGCCAGCAGCTTGGGGGCGGGCGGGGCCACCAATGAGCAGTTCTTC. The J gene is TRBJ2-1, the V gene TRBV5-1; possibly TRBD2 for D (6 bases). The germline CDR1 and CDR2 sequences are SGHRS and YFSETQ. Trimming removed 0 bases at V and 6 bases at J, with 16 bases between. CDR3 length: 16 residues.

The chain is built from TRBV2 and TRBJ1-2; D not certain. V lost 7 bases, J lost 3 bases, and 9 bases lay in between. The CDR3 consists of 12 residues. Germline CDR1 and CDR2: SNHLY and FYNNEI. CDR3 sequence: CASMRSDYGYTF. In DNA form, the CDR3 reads TGTGCCAGCATGCGGTCTGACTATGGCTACACCTTC. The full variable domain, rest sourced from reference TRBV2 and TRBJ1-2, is EPEVTQTPSHQVTQMGQEVILRCVPISNHLYFYWYRQILGQKVEFLVSFYNNEISEKSEIFDDQFSVERPDGSNFTLKIRSTKLEDSAMYFCASMRSDYGYTFGSGTRLTVV.

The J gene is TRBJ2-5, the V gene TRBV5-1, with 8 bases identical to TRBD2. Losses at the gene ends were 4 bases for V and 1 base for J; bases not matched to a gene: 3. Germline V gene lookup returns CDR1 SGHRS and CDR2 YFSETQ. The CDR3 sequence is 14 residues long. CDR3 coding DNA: TGCGCCAGCAGCCCGGGGACTAGCCAAGAGACCCAGTACTTC. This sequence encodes CASSPGTSQETQYF.

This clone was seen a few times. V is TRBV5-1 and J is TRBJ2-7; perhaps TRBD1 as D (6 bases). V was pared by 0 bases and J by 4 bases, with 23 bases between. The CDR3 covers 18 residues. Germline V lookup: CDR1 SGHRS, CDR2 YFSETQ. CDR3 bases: TGCGCCAGCAGCTTGGACCCCCAGGGGCTATTACGGGGATACGAGCAGTACTTC. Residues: CASSLDPQGLLRGYEQYF.

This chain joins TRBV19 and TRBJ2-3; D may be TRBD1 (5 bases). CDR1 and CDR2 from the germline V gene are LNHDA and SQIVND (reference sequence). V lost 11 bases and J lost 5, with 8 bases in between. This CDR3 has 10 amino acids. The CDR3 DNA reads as TGTGCCGTAGGGGAAGATACGCAGTATTTT. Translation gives CAVGEDTQYF.

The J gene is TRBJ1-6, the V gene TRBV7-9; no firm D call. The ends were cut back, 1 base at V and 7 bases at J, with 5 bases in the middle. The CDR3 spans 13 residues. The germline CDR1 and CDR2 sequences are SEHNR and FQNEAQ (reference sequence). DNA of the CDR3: TGTGCCAGCAGCTTAGACGAGAATTCACCCCTCCACTTT. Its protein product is CASSLDENSPLHF.

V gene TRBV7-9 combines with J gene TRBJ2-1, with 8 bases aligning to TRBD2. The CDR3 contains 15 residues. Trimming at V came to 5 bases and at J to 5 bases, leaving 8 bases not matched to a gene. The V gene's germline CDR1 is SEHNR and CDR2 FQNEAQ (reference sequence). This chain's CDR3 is CASSPRGSGDNEQFF. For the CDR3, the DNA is TGTGCCAGCAGCCCCAGGGGTAGCGGGGACAATGAGCAGTTCTTC.

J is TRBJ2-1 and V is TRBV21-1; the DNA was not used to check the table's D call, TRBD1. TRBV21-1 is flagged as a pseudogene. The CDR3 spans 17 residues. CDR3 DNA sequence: TGTGCCAGCAGCAATTCCCAGGAGGGGACAGGGAGAAATGAGCAGTTCTTC. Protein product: CASSNSQEGTGRNEQFF.

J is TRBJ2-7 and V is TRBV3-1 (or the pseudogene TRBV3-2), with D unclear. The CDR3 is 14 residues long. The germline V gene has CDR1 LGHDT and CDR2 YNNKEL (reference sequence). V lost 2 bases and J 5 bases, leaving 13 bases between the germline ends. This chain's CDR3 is CASSQTVVHHEQYF. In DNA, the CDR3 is TGTGCCAGCAGCCAAACGGTGGTCCACCACGAGCAGTACTTC.

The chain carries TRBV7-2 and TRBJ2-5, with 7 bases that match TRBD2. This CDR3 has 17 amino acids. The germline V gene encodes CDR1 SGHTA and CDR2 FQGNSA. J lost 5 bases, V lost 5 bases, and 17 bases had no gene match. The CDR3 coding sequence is TGTGCCAGCAGCCCACGCGGGAGAGCGCTTGCTGAGGAGACCCAGTACTTC. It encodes CASSPRGRALAEETQYF.

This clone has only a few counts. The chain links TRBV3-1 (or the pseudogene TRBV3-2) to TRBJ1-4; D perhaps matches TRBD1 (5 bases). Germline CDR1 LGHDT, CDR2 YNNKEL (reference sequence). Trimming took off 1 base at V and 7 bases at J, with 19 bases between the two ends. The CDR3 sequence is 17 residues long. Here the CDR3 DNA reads TGTGCCAGCAGCCAAGCGGGACTCACAGGACCGATTGAAAAACTGTTTTTT. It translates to CASSQAGLTGPIEKLFF.

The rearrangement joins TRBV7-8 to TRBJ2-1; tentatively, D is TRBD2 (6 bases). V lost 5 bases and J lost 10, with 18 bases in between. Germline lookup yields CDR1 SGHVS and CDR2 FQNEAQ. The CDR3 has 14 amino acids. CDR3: CASSERGGGSEQFF. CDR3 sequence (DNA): TGTGCCAGCAGCGAAAGGGGTGGGGGGTCGGAGCAGTTCTTC. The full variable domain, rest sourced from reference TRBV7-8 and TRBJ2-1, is GAGVSQSPRYKVAKRGQDVALRCDPISGHVSLFWYQQALGQGPEFLTYFQNEAQLDKSGLPSDRFFAERPEGSVSTLKIQRTQQEDSAVYLCASSERGGGSEQFFGPGTRLTVL.

Here the CDR3 reads CASSPPTATPYEQYF. The CDR3 DNA sequence: TGTGCCAGCTCACCACCGACGGCGACACCATACGAGCAGTACTTC. The rearrangement joins TRBV18 to TRBJ2-7; no definite D call. Looked up from germline, CDR1 is KGHSH and CDR2 is LQKENI. This CDR3 is built from 15 residues. With 0 bases removed from V and 4 bases from J, the gap between germline ends came to 13 bases.